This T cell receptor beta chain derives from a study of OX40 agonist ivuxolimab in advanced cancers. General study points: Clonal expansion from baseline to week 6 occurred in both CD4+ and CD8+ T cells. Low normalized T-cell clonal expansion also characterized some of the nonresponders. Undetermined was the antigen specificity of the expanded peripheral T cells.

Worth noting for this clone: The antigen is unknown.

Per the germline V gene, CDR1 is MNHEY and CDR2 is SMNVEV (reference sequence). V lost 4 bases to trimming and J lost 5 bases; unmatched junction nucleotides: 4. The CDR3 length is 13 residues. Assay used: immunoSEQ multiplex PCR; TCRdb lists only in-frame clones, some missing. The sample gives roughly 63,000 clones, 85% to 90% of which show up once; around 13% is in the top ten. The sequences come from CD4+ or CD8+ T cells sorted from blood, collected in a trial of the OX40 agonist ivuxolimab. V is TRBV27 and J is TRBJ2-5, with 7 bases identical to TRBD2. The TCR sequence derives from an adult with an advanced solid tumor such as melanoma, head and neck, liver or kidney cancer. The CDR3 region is CASSYGGRETQYF. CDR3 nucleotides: TGTGCCAGCAGTTACGGGGGGAGGGAGACCCAGTACTTC.